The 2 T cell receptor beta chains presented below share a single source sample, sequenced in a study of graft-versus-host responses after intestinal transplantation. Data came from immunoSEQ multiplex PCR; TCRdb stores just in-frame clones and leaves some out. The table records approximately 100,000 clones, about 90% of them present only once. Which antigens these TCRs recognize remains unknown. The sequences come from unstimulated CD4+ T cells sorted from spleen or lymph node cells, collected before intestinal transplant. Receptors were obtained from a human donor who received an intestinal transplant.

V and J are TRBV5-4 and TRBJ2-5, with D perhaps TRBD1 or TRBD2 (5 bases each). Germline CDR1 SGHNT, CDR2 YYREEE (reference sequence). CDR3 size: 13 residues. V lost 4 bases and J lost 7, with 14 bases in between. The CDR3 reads CASSGAEAGTQYF. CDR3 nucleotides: TGTGCCAGCAGCGGGGCGGAGGCAGGGACCCAGTACTTC. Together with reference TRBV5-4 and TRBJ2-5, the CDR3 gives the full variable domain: ETGVTQSPTHLIKTRGQQVTLRCSSQSGHNTVSWYQQALGQGPQFIFQYYREEENGRGNFPPRFSGLQFPNYSSELNVNALELDDSALYLCASSGAEAGTQYFGPGTRLLVL.

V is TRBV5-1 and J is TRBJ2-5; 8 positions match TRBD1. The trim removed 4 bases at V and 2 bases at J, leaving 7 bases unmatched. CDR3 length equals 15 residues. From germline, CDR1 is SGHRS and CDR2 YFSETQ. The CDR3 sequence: CASSLGQGPQETQYF. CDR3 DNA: TGCGCCAGCAGCCTCGGACAGGGCCCTCAAGAGACCCAGTACTTC.